Only a few counts were recorded for the clone carrying this T cell receptor (beta chain). Its antigen is as yet unknown. Sequencing targeted expressed TCRB transcripts, as all isolated RNA had been reverse transcribed. Profiling relied on immunoSEQ multiplex PCR, and the TCRdb table lists in-frame clones only, not all of them. The sample lists 810,000 or so clones, roughly a sixth occurring once. This entry belongs to a study of beta chain features in type 1 diabetes. Findings and limits, study-wide: Fewer insertions but more deletions were seen at VDJ junctions in type 1 diabetes patients.

V shed 4 bases and J shed 1 base, with 10 bases lying between them. There are 15 residues in the CDR3. Germline V gives CDR1 SNHLY, CDR2 FYNNEI. The sequenced sample was naive CD4+ T cells from blood. The rearrangement joins TRBV2 to TRBJ2-2; D gene uncertain. This clonotype originated in a young woman in good health. CDR3 loop: CASSVASGNTGELFF. In nucleotides, the CDR3 is TGTGCCAGCAGTGTTGCCTCCGGGAACACCGGGGAGCTGTTTTTT.